This TCR beta chain was recorded in a study of cytomegalovirus exposure and HLA in healthy donors. Study-level information: A previous analysis identified 117 million unique TCR beta sequences derived from 180 million or so T cells. Whole-study findings and limits: A later analysis linked about 17,000 TCR beta sequences to HLA alleles at 0.05 false discovery rate.

The CDR3 loop spans 17 amino acids. V was trimmed by 0 bases and J by 0 bases, leaving 13 bases between them. CDR1 is SGHKS, CDR2 YYEKEE, per germline (reference sequence). The PCR ran on 60 Vbeta and 13 Jbeta primers. Some clones are missing from TCRdb's copy, which holds only in-frame ones; the method was immunoSEQ multiplex PCR. The sample gives fewer than 150,000 clones, 79% of which show up once; approximately 7% is in the top ten. Regarding this clone: Its antigen is currently unknown.

The J gene is TRBJ1-3, the V gene TRBV5-5; D unclear. This TCR came from a man in his forties in good health and CMV-seropositive. The sample comprised PBMCs. DNA for the CDR3: TGTGCCAGCAGCTTGGAGCCCCACCGGAGCTCTGGAAACACCATATATTTT. Translation gives CASSLEPHRSSGNTIYF. Using reference TRBV5-5 and TRBJ1-3 for the parts outside the CDR3, the full variable domain is DAGVTQSPTHLIKTRGQQVTLRCSPISGHKSVSWYQQVLGQGPQFIFQYYEKEERGRGNFPDRFSARQFPNYSSELNVNALLLGDSALYLCASSLEPHRSSGNTIYFGEGSWLTVV.